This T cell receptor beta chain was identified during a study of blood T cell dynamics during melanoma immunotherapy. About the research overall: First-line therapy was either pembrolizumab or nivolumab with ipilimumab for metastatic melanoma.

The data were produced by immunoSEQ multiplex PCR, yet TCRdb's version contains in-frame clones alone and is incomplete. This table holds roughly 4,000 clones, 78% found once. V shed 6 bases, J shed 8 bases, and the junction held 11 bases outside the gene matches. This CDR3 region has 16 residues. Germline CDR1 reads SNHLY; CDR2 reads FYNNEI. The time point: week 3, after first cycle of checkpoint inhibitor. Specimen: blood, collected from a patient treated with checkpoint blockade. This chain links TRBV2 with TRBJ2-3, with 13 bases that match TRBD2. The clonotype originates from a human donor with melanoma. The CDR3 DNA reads TGTGCCAGCAGGGCAACTAGCGGGGGGGGACCGGGTACGCAGTATTTT. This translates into CASRATSGGGPGTQYF.